This entry describes one T cell receptor (beta chain). What this receptor recognizes is not known. No base-level quality is on record; no much larger clone is a single base apart. This was a case-control study nested in a cohort of healthcare workers in London, UK, who had nasopharyngeal swab PCR tests and blood samples taken every week. Healthcare workers were enrolled in the week of the UK lockdown, from 23 to 31 March 2020, and were followed every week for up to 16 weeks. The V end loses 5 bases and the J end loses 4 bases, and a stretch of 11 bases separates them. Reading from cysteine to phenylalanine, the CDR3 counts 13 amino acids. Just the 39-base CDR3 DNA is kept, in frame starting at base 1. This specimen belongs to a study of early T cells in non-severe SARS-CoV-2 infection (dated by TCRdb to the early 2020s). In the study overall: TCR sequencing used bulk RNA from unsorted whole blood, so alpha and beta chains could not be paired. Summary of the overall study and its limitations: VDJdb matching was skewed toward anti-spike CD8 responses, so virus-specific expansions were likely underestimated and private and CD4 specificities were missed.

The method behind the library was 5' RACE. TCRdb records NextSeq 500 as the sequencer. Unique molecular identifiers were attached to individual cDNA molecules in the TCR library protocol so that sequencing error and PCR bias could be corrected. Sequencing covered both TCR alpha and beta chains, and within each sample the abundances of alpha and beta sequences were tightly co-correlated. The authors' analysis ran thus. V gene, J gene and CDR3 annotation of TCR sequences was performed with Decombinator V4. Expanded TCRs were defined as changing significantly between any two time points under a Poisson model with p below 0.0001. TCR abundances were normalised to the total number of TCRs sequenced per sample and were expressed as counts per million. TRAV1-2 paired with TRAJ12, TRAJ20 or TRAJ33 defined MAIT TCRs, while TRAV10 paired with TRAJ18 defined iNKT TCRs. VDJdb, accessed 1 November 2021, was searched for CMV, EBV and SARS-CoV-2 annotated TCRs, with TCRs annotated for multiple antigens excluded. TCRdb cleaned the public reads at Q25 with fastp, built clones with MiXCR and kept in-frame beta chains. Rows are combined by CDR3 protein, so each entry shows the most common genes and DNA. None of the V and J calls come from the authors' own analysis; TCRdb made them. The sample table holds roughly 120,000 distinct CDR3 sequences, of which about 15% were seen once. The top ten clones comprise 20% to 25% of the sample.

The sequencing sample was made of whole blood. Recombination linked TRBV12-3 or TRBV12-4 to TRBJ1-2; the best D guess is TRBD1, with 6 bases matching. The receptor comes from an adult who was a healthcare worker with PCR-confirmed SARS-CoV-2 infection or an uninfected control (not recorded which). The nucleotide sequence is TGTGCCAGCAGTCCGCGGACAGCCTATGGCTACACCTTC. Its amino acids are CASSPRTAYGYTF.